This paragraph reports one T cell receptor (beta chain). This specimen comes from a study of cytomegalovirus exposure and HLA in healthy donors. The CDR3 covers 14 residues. The J segment lost 3 bases and the V segment lost 6 bases, leaving 4 bases of the junction unmatched. Germline V gene lookup returns CDR1 MRHNA and CDR2 SNTAGT. TCRdb's table, derived via immunoSEQ multiplex PCR, lists solely in-frame clones and lacks some. The profile covers approximately 140,000 clones, with approximately 86% appearing a single time and 7.5% to 9% taken by the ten largest. The chain carries TRBV6-4 and TRBJ1-1, with TRBD1 identical over 10 bases. The clonotype was recovered from a man aged 18 to 30 in good health and CMV-seropositive. The sequenced material came from PBMCs. CDR3 region: CASREGQGHTEAFF. The CDR3 DNA reads TGTGCCAGCAGAGAGGGACAGGGGCACACTGAAGCTTTCTTT.